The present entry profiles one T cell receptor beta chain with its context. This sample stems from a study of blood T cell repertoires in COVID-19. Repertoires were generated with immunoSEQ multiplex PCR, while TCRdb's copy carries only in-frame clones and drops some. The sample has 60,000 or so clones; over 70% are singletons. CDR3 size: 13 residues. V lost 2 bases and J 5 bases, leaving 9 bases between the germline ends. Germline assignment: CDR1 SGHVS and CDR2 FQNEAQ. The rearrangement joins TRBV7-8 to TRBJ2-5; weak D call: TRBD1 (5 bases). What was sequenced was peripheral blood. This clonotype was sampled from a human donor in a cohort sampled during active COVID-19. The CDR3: CASSLIGVETQYF. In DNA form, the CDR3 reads TGTGCCAGCAGCTTAATAGGGGTGGAGACCCAGTACTTC.